These 2 T cell receptor beta chains were sequenced from one sample in a study of T cell responses to AZD1222 COVID-19 vaccine. Data came from immunoSEQ multiplex PCR; TCRdb stores just in-frame clones and leaves some out. The data show about 140,000 clones, with over 75% seen just once and approximately 3.6% held by the top ten. Sequencing was performed on peripheral blood, taken on day 0 of AZD1222 vaccination. Source of these receptors: an adult in good health.

The V and J genes are TRBV19 and TRBJ2-3; the D is unclear. This CDR3 region has 13 residues. V lost 6 bases and J lost 0, with 7 bases in between. Per the germline V gene, CDR1 is LNHDA and CDR2 is SQIVND (reference sequence). The CDR3 reads CASRTFSTDTQYF. As DNA, the CDR3 is TGTGCCAGTAGGACATTTAGCACAGATACGCAGTATTTT. The whole variable domain, filled in from reference TRBV19 and TRBJ2-3, reads DGGITQSPKYLFRKEGQNVTLSCEQNLNHDAMYWYRQDPGQGLRLIYYSQIVNDFQKGDIAEGYSVSREKKESFPLTVTSAQKNPTAFYLCASRTFSTDTQYFGPGTRLTVL.

This rearrangement joins TRBV7-6 to TRBJ1-2; D possibly corresponds to TRBD1 (5 bases). The V and J ends lost 1 base and 0 bases respectively, with 9 bases between them. Per the germline V gene, CDR1 is SGHVS and CDR2 is FNYEAQ. This CDR3 has 15 residues. The CDR3 DNA is TGTGCCAGCAGCTTAGTCAGGGACGCTAACTATGGCTACACCTTC. Amino acid sequence: CASSLVRDANYGYTF.